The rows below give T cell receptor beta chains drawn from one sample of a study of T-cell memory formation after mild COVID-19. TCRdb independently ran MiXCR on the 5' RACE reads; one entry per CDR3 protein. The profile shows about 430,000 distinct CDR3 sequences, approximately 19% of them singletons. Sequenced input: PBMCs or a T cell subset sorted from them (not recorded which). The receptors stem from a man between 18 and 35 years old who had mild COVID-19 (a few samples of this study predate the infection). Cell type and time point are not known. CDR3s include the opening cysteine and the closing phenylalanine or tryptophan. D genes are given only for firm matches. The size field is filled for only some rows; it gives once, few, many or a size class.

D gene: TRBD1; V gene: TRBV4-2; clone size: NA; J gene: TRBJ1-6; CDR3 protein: CARLHRGPPLHF; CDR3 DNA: TGTGCCAGGTTGCACAGGGGGCCACCCCTCCACTTT
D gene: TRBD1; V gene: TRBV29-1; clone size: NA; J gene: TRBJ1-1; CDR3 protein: CSVELDRDEAFF; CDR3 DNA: TGCAGCGTTGAACTCGACAGGGATGAAGCTTTCTTT
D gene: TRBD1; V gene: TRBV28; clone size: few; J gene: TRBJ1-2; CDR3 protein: CASSFQGGLYGYTF; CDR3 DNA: TGTGCCAGCAGTTTTCAGGGGGGCCTCTATGGCTACACCTTC
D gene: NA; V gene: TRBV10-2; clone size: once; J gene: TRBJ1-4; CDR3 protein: CASSDNVEVEKLFF; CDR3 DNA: TGCGCCAGCAGTGATAATGTCGAAGTCGAAAAACTGTTTTTT
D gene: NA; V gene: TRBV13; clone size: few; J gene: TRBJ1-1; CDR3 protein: CASSQGQGEYTEAFF; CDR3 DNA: TGTGCCAGCAGCCAAGGCCAGGGCGAGTACACTGAAGCTTTCTTT
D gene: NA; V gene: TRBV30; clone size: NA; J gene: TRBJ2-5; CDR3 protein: CAWGRETQYF; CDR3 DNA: TGTGCCTGGGGCAGAGAGACCCAGTACTTC
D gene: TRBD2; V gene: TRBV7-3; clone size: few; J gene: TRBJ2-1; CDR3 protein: CASSMTGGFYNEQFF; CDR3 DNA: TGTGCCAGCAGCATGACGGGGGGGTTCTACAATGAGCAGTTCTTC
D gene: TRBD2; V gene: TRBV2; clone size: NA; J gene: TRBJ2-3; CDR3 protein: CASLRGTSGGRDTQYF; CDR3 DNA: TGTGCCAGCTTACGGGGGACTAGCGGGGGCCGAGATACGCAGTATTTT
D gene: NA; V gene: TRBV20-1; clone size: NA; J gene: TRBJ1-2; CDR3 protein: CSPSIANYGYTF; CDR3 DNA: TGCAGTCCCTCGATTGCTAACTATGGCTACACCTTC
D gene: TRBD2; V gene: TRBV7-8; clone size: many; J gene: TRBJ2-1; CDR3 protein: CASTKGGGAYNEQFF; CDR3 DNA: TGTGCCAGCACCAAAGGTGGGGGGGCCTACAATGAGCAGTTCTTC
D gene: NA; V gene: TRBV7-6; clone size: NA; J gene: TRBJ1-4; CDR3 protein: CASSPQGPYEKLFF; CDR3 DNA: TGTGCCAGCAGCCCCCAGGGCCCATACGAAAAACTGTTTTTT
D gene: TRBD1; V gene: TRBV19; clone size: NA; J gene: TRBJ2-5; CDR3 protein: CASSMSDRAQETQYF; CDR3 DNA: TGTGCCAGTAGTATGTCAGACAGGGCCCAAGAGACCCAGTACTTC
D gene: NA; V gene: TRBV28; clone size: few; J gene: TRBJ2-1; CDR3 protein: CASSSPGKLYNEQFF; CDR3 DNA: TGTGCCAGCAGTTCCCCCGGAAAACTTTACAATGAGCAGTTCTTC
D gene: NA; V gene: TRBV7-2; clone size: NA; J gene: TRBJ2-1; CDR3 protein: CASSITLGSYNEQFF; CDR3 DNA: TGTGCCAGCAGCATAACACTAGGCTCCTACAATGAGCAGTTCTTC
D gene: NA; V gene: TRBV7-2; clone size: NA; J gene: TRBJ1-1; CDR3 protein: CASSLDLGRGTEAFF; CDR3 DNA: TGTGCCAGCAGCTTAGATTTGGGCAGGGGAACTGAAGCTTTCTTT
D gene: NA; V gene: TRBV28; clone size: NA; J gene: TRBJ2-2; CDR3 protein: CATTGHGELFF; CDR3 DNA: TGTGCCACAACGGGGCACGGGGAGCTGTTTTTT
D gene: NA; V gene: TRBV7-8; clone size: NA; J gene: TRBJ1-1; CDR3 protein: CASSLGSSSGTEAFF; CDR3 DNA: TGTGCCAGCAGCTTAGGCTCCTCCAGCGGCACTGAAGCTTTCTTT
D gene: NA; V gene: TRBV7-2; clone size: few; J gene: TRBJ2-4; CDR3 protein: CASISPAKNIQYF; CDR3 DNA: TGTGCCAGCATCTCACCAGCCAAAAACATTCAGTACTTC
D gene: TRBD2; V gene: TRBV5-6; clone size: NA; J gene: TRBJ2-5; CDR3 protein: CASSNVGGETQYF; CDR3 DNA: TGTGCCAGCAGTAACGTCGGGGGGGAGACCCAGTACTTC
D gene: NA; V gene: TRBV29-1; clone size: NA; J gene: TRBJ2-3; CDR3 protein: CSAHLSNTQYF; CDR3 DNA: TGCAGCGCCCATTTGTCGAATACGCAGTATTTT
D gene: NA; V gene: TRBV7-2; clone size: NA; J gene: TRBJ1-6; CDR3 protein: CASRPTSVRDSPLHF; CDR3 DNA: TGTGCCAGCAGACCAACGTCGGTCCGGGATTCACCCCTCCACTTT
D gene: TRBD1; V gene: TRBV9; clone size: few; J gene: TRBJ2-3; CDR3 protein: CASSVSDRGLADTQYF; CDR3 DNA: TGTGCCAGCAGCGTATCCGACAGGGGGCTCGCAGATACGCAGTATTTT
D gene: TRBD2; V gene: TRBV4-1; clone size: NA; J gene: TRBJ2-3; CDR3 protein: CASSQESGGITDTQYF; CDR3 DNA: TGCGCCAGCAGCCAAGAGAGCGGGGGGATCACAGATACGCAGTATTTT
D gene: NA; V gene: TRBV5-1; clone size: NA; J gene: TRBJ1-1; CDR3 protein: CASSVSGALNTEAFF; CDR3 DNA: TGCGCCAGCAGCGTGTCTGGGGCTTTGAACACTGAAGCTTTCTTT
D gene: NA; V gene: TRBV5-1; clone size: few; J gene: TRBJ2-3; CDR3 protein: CASSFYNPTDTQYF; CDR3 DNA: TGCGCCAGCAGCTTCTATAACCCCACAGATACGCAGTATTTT
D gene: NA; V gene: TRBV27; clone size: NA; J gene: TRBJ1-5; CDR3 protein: CASSMLDQPQHF; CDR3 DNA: TGTGCCAGCAGCATGTTAGATCAGCCCCAGCATTTT
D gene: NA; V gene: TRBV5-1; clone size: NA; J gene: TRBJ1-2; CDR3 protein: CASSLDSQNYGYTF; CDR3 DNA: TGCGCCAGCAGCTTGGACTCCCAAAACTATGGCTACACCTTC
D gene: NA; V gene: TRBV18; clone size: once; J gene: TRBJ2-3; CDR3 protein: CASSAPSVNTQYF; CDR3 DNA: TGTGCCAGCTCCGCCCCGAGCGTGAATACGCAGTATTTT
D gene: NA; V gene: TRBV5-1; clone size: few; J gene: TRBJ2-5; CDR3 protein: CASDRDEGRETQYF; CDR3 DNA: TGCGCCAGTGACCGGGACGAGGGTAGAGAGACCCAGTACTTC
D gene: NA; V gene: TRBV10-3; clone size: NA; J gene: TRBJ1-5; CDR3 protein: CAISAQAAYSNQPQHF; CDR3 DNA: TGTGCCATCAGTGCTCAGGCTGCGTATAGCAATCAGCCCCAGCATTTT
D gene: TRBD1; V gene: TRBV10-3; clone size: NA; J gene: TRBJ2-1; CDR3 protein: CAISEYTGGNEQFF; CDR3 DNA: TGTGCCATCAGTGAGTATACAGGGGGCAATGAGCAGTTCTTC
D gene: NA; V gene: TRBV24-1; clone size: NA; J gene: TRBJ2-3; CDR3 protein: CATSDSQSTDTQYF; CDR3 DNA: TGTGCCACCAGTGATTCGCAAAGCACAGATACGCAGTATTTT
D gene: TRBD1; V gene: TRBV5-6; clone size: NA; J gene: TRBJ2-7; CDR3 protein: CASRVQGSSYEQYF; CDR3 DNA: TGTGCCAGCAGGGTACAGGGGAGCTCCTACGAGCAGTACTTC
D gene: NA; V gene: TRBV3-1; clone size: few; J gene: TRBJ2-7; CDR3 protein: CASSTEVYEQYF; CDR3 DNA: TGTGCCAGCAGTACAGAAGTCTACGAGCAGTACTTC
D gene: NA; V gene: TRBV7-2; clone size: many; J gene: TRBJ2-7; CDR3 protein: CASSSGGEQYF; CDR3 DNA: TGTGCCAGCAGTTCAGGGGGGGAGCAGTACTTC
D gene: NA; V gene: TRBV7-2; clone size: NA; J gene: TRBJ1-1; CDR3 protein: CASSPGAKTEAFF; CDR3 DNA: TGTGCCAGCAGCCCGGGGGCGAAGACTGAAGCTTTCTTT
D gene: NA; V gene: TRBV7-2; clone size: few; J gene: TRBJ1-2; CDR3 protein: CASSFRGVLYGYTF; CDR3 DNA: TGTGCCAGCAGCTTCCGAGGGGTGCTCTATGGCTACACCTTC
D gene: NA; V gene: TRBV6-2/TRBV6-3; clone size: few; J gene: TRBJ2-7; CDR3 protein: CASRRDPNRYEQYF; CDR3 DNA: TGTGCCAGCAGGCGTGACCCGAACAGGTACGAGCAGTACTTC
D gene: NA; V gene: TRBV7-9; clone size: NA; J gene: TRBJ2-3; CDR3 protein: CASSPGIGTDTQYF; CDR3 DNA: TGTGCCAGCAGCCCCGGAATAGGGACAGATACGCAGTATTTT
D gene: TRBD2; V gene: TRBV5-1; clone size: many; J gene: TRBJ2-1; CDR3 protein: CASSLAVAGGFEQFF; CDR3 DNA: TGCGCCAGCAGCTTGGCCGTAGCGGGGGGTTTTGAGCAGTTCTTC
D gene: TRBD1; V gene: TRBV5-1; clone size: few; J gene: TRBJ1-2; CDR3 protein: CASSLAGQGIHGYTF; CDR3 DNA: TGCGCCAGCAGCTTGGCGGGACAGGGAATCCATGGCTACACCTTC
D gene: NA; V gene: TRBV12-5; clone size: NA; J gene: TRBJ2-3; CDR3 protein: CASGLRPDTQYF; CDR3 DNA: TGTGCTAGTGGGCTTAGACCAGATACGCAGTATTTT
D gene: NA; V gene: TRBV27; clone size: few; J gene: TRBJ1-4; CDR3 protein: CASSLFAASLELFF; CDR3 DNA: TGTGCCAGCAGTTTATTTGCGGCGAGCTTAGAACTGTTTTTT
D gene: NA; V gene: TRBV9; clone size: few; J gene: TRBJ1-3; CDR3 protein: CASSPRAGRIGNTIYF; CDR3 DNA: TGTGCCAGCAGCCCCCGTGCAGGGCGTATAGGGAACACCATATATTTT
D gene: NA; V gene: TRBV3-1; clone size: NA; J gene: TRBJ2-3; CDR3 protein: CASSQDGGTRPDTQYF; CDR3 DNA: TGTGCCAGCAGCCAAGATGGGGGAACTAGGCCAGATACGCAGTATTTT
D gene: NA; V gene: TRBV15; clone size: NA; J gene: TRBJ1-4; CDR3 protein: CATSRWGEANEKLFF; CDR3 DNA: TGTGCCACCAGCAGGTGGGGGGAGGCTAATGAAAAACTGTTTTTT
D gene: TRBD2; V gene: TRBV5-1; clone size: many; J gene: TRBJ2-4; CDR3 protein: CASSREGAGGQDIQYF; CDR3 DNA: TGCGCCAGCAGCCGGGAAGGTGCGGGGGGGCAAGACATTCAGTACTTC
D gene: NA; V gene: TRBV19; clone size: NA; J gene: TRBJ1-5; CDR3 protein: CARRIQGHSNQPQHF; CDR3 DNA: TGTGCCAGGAGAATCCAAGGACATAGCAATCAGCCCCAGCATTTT
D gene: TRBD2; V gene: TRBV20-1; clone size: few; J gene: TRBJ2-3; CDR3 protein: CSARSWRESTDTQYF; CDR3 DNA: TGCAGTGCTAGAAGCTGGCGGGAGAGCACAGATACGCAGTATTTT
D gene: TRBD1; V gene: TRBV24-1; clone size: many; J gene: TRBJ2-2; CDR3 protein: CATSDPGGAAGELFF; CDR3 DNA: TGTGCCACCAGTGATCCAGGGGGCGCCGCCGGGGAGCTGTTTTTT
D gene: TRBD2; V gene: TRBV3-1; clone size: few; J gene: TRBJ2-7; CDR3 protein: CASSQTLVAGARGQYF; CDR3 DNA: TGTGCCAGCAGCCAAACGTTGGTAGCGGGGGCTCGGGGGCAGTACTTC
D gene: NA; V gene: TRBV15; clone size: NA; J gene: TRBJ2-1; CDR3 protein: CATSGSSYNEQFF; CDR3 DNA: TGTGCCACCAGCGGCAGCTCCTACAATGAGCAGTTCTTC
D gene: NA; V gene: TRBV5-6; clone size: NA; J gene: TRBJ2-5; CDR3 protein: CASSFIGQGETQYF; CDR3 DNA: TGTGCCAGCAGCTTCATCGGGCAGGGTGAGACCCAGTACTTC
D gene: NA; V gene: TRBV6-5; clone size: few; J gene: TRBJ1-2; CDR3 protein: CASSYSLPRDYGYTF; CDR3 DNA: TGTGCCAGCAGTTACTCGTTGCCCAGGGATTATGGCTACACCTTC
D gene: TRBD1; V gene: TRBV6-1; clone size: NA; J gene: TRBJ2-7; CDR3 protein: CATDRVTYEQYF; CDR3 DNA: TGTGCCACGGACAGGGTTACCTACGAGCAGTACTTC
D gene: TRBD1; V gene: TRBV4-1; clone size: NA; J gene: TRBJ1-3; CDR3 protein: CASSQNSGGRIAGNTIYF; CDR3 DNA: TGCGCCAGCAGCCAGAACTCAGGGGGGCGCATAGCTGGAAACACCATATATTTT
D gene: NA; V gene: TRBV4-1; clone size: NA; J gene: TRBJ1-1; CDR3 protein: CASSQVRGNTEAFF; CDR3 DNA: TGCGCCAGCAGCCAAGTACGGGGGAACACTGAAGCTTTCTTT
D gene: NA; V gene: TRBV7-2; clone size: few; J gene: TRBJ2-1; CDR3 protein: CASSLAPAYNEQFF; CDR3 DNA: TGTGCCAGCAGCTTAGCGCCGGCCTACAATGAGCAGTTCTTC
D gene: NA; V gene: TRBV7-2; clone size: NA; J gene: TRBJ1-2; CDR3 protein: CASSVYRDGYTF; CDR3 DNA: TGTGCCAGCAGCGTCTACAGGGATGGCTACACCTTC
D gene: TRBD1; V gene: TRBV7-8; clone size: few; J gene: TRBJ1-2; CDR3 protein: CASRKTGGRTNYGYTF; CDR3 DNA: TGTGCCAGCAGAAAGACAGGGGGGAGGACTAACTATGGCTACACCTTC